Given below is one T cell receptor beta chain in context. The CDR3 runs 16 residues. J lost 6 bases, V lost 0 bases, and 7 bases had no gene match. From germline, CDR1 is MNHEY and CDR2 SVGEGT. The sample is drawn from a study of blood T cell repertoires in COVID-19. At the level of the study: The United States, Italy and Spain supplied acute and convalescent COVID-19 samples. Sources were T cells, B-cell-depleted T cells, or PBMCs; the material itself was cDNA or gDNA.

As handled by the study authors: It was from reference gene primer amplification that nucleated cell counts were estimated. The table came from immunoSEQ multiplex PCR; TCRdb's copy has only in-frame clones and leaves some out. Clone size and V and J calls were adopted from that table, with D and trimming inferred from the DNA. Among roughly 250,000 clones listed, roughly 91% were seen once. This clonotype was obtained from a woman between 40 and 50 years old who had recovered from COVID-19. The sample taken for sequencing was peripheral blood. The rearrangement uses TRBV6-2 or TRBV6-3 and TRBJ2-3; 9 nucleotides agree with TRBD2. CDR3 nucleotide sequence: TGTGCCAGCAGTTACTCCGCGGGAGGGCCCGGGGATACGCAGTATTTT. Translation: CASSYSAGGPGDTQYF.